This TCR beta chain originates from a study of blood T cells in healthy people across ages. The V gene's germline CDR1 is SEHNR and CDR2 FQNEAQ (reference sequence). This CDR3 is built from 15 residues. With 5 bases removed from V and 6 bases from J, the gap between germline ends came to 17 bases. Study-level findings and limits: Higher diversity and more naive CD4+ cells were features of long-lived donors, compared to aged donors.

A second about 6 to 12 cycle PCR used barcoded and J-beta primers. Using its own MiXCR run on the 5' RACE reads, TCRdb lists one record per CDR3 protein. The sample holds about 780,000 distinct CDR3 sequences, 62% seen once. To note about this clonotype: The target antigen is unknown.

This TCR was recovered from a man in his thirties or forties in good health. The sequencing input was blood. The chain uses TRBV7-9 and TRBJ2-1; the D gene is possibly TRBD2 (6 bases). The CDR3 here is CASSPYGTGFNEQFF. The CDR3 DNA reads TGTGCCAGCAGCCCCTACGGGACTGGTTTCAATGAGCAGTTCTTC. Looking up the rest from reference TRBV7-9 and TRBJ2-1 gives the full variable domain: DTGVSQNPRHKITKRGQNVTFRCDPISEHNRLYWYRQTLGQGPEFLTYFQNEAQLEKSRLLSDRFSAERPKGSFSTLEIQRTEQGDSAMYLCASSPYGTGFNEQFFGPGTRLTVL.